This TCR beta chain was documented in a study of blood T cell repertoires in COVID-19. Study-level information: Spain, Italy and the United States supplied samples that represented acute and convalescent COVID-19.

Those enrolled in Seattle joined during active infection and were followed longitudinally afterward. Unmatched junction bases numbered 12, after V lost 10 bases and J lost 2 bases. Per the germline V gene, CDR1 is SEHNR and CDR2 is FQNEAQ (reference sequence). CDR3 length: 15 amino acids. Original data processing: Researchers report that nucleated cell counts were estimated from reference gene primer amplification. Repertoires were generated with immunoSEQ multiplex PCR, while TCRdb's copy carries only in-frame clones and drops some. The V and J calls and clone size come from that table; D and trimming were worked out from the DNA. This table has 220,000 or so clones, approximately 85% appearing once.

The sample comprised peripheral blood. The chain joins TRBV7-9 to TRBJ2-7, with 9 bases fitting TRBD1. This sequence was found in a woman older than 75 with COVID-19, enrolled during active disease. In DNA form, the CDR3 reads TGTGCCACCGCCGGAAACAGGGACAGGGCCTACGAGCAGTACTTC. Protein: CATAGNRDRAYEQYF.